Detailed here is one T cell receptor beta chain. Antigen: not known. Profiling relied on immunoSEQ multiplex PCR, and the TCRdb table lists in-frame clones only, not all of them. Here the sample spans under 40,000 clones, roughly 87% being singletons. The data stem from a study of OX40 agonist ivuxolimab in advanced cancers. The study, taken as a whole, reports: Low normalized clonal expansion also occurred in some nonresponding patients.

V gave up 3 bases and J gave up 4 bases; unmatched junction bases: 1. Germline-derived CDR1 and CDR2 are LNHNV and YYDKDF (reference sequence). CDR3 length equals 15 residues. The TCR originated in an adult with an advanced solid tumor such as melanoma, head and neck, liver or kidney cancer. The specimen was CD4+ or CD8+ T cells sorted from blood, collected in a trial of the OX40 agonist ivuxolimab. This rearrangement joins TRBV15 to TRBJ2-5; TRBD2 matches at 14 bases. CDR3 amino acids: CATSRTSGGAETQYF. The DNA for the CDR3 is TGTGCCACCAGCAGGACTAGCGGGGGGGCAGAGACCCAGTACTTC. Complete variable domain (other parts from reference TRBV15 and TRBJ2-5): DAMVIQNPRYQVTQFGKPVTLSCSQTLNHNVMYWYQQKSSQAPKLLFHYYDKDFNNEADTPDNFQSRRPNTSFCFLDIRSPGLGDTAMYLCATSRTSGGAETQYFGPGTRLLVL.